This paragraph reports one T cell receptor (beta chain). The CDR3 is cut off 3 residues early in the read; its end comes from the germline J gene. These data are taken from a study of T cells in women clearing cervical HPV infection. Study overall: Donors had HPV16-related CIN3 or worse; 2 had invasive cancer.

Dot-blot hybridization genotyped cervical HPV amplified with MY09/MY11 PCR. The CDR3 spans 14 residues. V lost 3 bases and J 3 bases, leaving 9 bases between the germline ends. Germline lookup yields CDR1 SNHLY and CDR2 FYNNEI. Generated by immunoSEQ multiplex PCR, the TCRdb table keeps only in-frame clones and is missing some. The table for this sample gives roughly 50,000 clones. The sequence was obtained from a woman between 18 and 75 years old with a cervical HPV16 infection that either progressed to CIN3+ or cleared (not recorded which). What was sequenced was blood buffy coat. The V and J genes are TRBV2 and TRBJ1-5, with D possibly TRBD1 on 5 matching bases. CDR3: CASSEGGNNQPQHF. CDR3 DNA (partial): TGTGCCAGCAGTGAGGGGGGGAACAATCAGCCC.